This paragraph reports one T cell receptor (beta chain). Its specificity is not known. The data are from a study of monozygotic twins with inflammatory bowel disease. Broader study findings: Heterogeneous immunosuppressive treatment regimens may have introduced variability into patient repertoires. IBD patients shared fewer clonotypes with other individuals than healthy twins, especially patients with disease activity signs.

After re-calling the 5' RACE reads, TCRdb lists one entry per CDR3 protein, DNA absent. This table holds about 380,000 distinct CDR3 sequences. This clonotype was obtained from a human donor with ulcerative colitis or Crohn's disease, or a healthy co-twin of an affected twin (not recorded which). Specimen: blood.

This CDR3 is CASRTGTPYEQYF. The rearrangement uses TRBV6-2 or TRBV6-3 and TRBJ2-7; the TCRdb D gene call, TRBD1, has no DNA to confirm it. Germline V gene sequence: CDR1 MNHEY, CDR2 SVGEGT. The CDR3 runs 13 residues.